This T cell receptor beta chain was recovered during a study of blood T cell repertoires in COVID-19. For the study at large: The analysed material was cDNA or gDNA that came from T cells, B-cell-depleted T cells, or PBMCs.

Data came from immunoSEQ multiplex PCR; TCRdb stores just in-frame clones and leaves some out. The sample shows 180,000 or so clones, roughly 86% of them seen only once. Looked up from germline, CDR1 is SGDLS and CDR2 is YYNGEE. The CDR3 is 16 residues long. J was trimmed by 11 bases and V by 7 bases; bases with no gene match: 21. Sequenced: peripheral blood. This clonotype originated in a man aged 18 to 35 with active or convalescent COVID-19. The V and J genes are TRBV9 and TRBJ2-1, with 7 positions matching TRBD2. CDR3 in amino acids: CASGKSGSGTNHQQFF. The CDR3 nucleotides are TGTGCCAGCGGAAAGTCAGGATCCGGGACTAATCATCAGCAGTTCTTC. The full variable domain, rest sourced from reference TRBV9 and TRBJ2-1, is DSGVTQTPKHLITATGQRVTLRCSPRSGDLSVYWYQQSLDQGLQFLIQYYNGEERAKGNILERFSAQQFPDLHSELNLSSLELGDSALYFCASGKSGSGTNHQQFFGPGTRLTVL.